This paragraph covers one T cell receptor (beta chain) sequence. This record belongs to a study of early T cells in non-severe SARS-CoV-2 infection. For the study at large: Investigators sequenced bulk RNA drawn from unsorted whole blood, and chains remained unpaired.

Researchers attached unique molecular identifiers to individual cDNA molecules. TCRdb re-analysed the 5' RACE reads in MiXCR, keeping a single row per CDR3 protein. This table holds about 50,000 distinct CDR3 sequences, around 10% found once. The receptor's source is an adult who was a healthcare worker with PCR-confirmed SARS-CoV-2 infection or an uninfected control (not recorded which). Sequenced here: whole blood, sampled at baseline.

The CDR3 region has the DNA TGTGCCAGCAGGGACGCTAGCGGACCCACAGATACGCAGTATTTT. It encodes CASRDASGPTDTQYF. The rearrangement joins TRBV6-6 to TRBJ2-3, with 7 bases that match TRBD2. Germline V gene sequence: CDR1 MNHNY, CDR2 SVGAGI (reference sequence). The CDR3 is 15 residues long. The junction had 8 bases not matched to a gene; V was cut back by 6 bases and J by 2 bases.